This T cell receptor (beta chain) was sequenced during a study of T cell responses to AZD1222 COVID-19 vaccine. Sequencing was performed with immunoSEQ multiplex PCR; in TCRdb, only in-frame clones are kept and a portion is missing. The sample includes 85,000 to 130,000 clones, over 70% of them seen just once. This clone was detected a few times. CDR3 size: 14 residues. The germline V gene has CDR1 KGHSH and CDR2 LQKENI. V lost 3 bases, J lost 4 bases, and 5 bases stayed unmatched. This TCR was recovered from an adult in good health. The J gene is TRBJ1-1, the V gene TRBV18, with 7 positions matching TRBD1. The input for sequencing was peripheral blood, taken on day 0 of AZD1222 vaccination. CDR3 in amino acids: CASSPTGMGTEAFF. The CDR3 nucleotides read TGTGCCAGCTCACCGACAGGGATGGGCACTGAAGCTTTCTTT. Supplemented by reference TRBV18 and TRBJ1-1, the full variable domain reads NAGVMQNPRHLVRRRGQEARLRCSPMKGHSHVYWYRQLPEEGLKFMVYLQKENIIDESGMPKERFSAEFPKEGPSILRIQQVVRGDSAAYFCASSPTGMGTEAFFGQGTRLTVV.